The T cell receptor (beta chain) described here comes from a study of T cells after yellow fever vaccination. Conversion of TCR transcripts into cDNA relied on 5'RACE template switching, which added a universal primer site and UMIs. Using its own MiXCR run on the 5' RACE reads, TCRdb lists one record per CDR3 protein. The data show some 500,000 distinct CDR3 sequences, 13% seen once. Regarding the study as a whole: It was a weaker secondary response, yet one that peaked faster, at day 5 versus 15. Contaminating bulk clonotypes could be abundant in FACS-sorted repertoires.

Many counts were recorded for this clonotype. Its antigen is unidentified. Germline lookup yields CDR1 MNHNS and CDR2 SASEGT. The CDR3 is made up of 14 amino acids. V was pared by 6 bases and J by 3 bases, with 4 bases of the junction left unmatched. The receptor's source is a man aged 25 to 40 who received the YFV17D yellow fever vaccine. The specimen was PBMCs, collected on the day of the yellow fever booster vaccination. The chain recombines TRBV6-1 with TRBJ2-2; 7 nucleotides match TRBD1. The CDR3 is CASRRQGDTGELFF. Here the CDR3 DNA reads TGTGCCAGCAGGAGACAGGGAGACACCGGGGAGCTGTTTTTT.